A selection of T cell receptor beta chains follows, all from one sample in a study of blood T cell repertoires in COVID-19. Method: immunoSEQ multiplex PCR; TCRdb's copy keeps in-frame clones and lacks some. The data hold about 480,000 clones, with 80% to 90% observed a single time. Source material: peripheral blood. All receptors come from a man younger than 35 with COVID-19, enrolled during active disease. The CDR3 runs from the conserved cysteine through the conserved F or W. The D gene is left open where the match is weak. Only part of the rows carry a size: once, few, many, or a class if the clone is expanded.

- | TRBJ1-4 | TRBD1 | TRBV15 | TGTGCCACCAGCAGATCGAGGACAGGTGAATGGGAAAAACTGTTTTTT | CATSRSRTGEWEKLFF
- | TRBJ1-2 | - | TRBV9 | TGTGCCAGCAGCGAGACTAGTATGTATGGCTACACCTTC | CASSETSMYGYTF
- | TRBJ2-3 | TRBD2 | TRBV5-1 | TGCGCCAGCAGCCAATCCGGGACTAGCGGGAGGAGGGATACGCAGTATTTT | CASSQSGTSGRRDTQYF
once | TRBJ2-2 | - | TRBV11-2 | TGTGCCAGCAGCTTAGGGGCCCTTAACACCGGGGAGCTGTTTTTT | CASSLGALNTGELFF
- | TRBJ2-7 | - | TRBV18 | TGTGCCAGCTCCCAGGGCCAGCTAGTTAAGCAGTACTTC | CASSQGQLVKQYF
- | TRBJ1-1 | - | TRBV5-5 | TGTGCCAGCAGCTTAGTTCAGGGGAGGGACACTGAAGCTTTCTTT | CASSLVQGRDTEAFF
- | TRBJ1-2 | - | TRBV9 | TGTGCCAGCAGCCCAGACAACTCCGATGGCTACACCTTC | CASSPDNSDGYTF
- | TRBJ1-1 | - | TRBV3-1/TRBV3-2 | TGTGCCAGCAGCCGACTCATGAACACTGAAGCTTTCTTT | CASSRLMNTEAFF
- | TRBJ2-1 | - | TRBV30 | TGTGCCTGGAGTGTACGGGCAGGGCTGTTGTACAATGAGCAGTTCTTC | CAWSVRAGLLYNEQFF
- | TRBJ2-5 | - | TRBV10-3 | TGTGCCATCAGTGCCGCTCAGGGTTCTGGGACCCAGTACTTC | CAISAAQGSGTQYF
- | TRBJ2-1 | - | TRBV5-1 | TGCGCCAGCAGCCCATATGCGGATCCTAGCTCCTACAATGAGCAGTTCTTC | CASSPYADPSSYNEQFF
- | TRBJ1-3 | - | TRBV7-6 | TGTGCCAGCAGCTCCCACTACACCATATATTTT | CASSSHYTIYF
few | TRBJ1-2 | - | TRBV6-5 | TGTGCCAGCAGTTACGGGCAGGGTAGGGGCTACACCTTC | CASSYGQGRGYTF
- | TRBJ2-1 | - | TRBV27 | TGTGCCAGCAAGTGGGAGGTCTCGAACAATGAGCAGTTCTTC | CASKWEVSNNEQFF
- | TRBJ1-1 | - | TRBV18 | TGTGCCAGCTCACCGGGGGGGGCGAACACTGAAGCTTTCTTT | CASSPGGANTEAFF
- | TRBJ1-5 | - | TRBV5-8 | TGTGCCAGCAGCTTGGCCGTATTCGTTGGACTGATTAGCAATCAGCCCCAGCATTTT | CASSLAVFVGLISNQPQHF
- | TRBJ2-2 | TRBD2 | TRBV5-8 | TGTGCCAGCATGGCTAGCGGGAGACCCCTAGTGAACACCGGGGAGCTGTTTTTT | CASMASGRPLVNTGELFF
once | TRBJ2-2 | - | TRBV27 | TGTGCCAGCAGTGCCCCGGGGGTGGCCGGGGAGCTGTTTTTT | CASSAPGVAGELFF
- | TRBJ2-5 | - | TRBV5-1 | TGCGCCAGCAGCCTCGACGGGGGTGGGACCCAGTACTTC | CASSLDGGGTQYF
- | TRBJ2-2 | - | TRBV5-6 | TGTGCCAGCAGCTTACGGGGGGCGCACACCGGGGAGCTGTTTTTT | CASSLRGAHTGELFF
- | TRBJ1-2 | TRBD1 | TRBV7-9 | TGTGCCAGCAGCTCGGGACAGGGGGGCTTCTATGGCTACACCTTC | CASSSGQGGFYGYTF
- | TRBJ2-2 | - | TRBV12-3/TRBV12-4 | TGTGCCAGCAGTTTCGGGACCGGGGAGCTGTTTTTT | CASSFGTGELFF
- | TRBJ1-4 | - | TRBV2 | TGTGCCAGCAGCGAAGCCGAGGCAGGCCTAGGGGGAAAACTGTTTTTT | CASSEAEAGLGGKLFF
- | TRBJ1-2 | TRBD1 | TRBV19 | TGTGCCAGTAGTCATAGGACAGGGAACTATGGCTACACCTTC | CASSHRTGNYGYTF
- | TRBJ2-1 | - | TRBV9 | TGTGCCAGCAGCGTAGATCACGGTAGCTCCTACAATGAGCAGTTCTTC | CASSVDHGSSYNEQFF
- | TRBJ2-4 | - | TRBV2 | TGTGCCAGCACAGCTAGAGGACAAGCCAAAAACATTCAGTACTTC | CASTARGQAKNIQYF
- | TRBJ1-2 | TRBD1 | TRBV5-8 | TGTGCCAGCGGATTCTTCGACAGGGGGAATGGCTACACCTTC | CASGFFDRGNGYTF
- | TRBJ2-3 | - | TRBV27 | TGTGCCAGCAGTTTATACAGAAGTAGTACGCAGTATTTT | CASSLYRSSTQYF
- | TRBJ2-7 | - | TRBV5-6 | TGTGCCAGCAGCGCGGAGGGATACGGGGGTTTGGACGAGCAGTACTTC | CASSAEGYGGLDEQYF
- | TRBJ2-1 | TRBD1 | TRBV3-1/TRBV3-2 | TGTGCCAGCAGCCCCAGACAGGGGAGCTCCTACAATGAGCAGTTCTTC | CASSPRQGSSYNEQFF
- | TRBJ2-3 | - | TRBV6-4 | TGTGCCAGCAGTGACTCGATGGAGGGTTCAGATACGCAGTATTTT | CASSDSMEGSDTQYF
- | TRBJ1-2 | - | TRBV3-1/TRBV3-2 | TGTGCCAGCAGCCAAGTTGCAGGGAACTATGGCTACACCTTC | CASSQVAGNYGYTF
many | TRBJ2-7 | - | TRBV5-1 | TGCGCCAGCACCGTTCAGGGTGGAGAGCAGTACTTC | CASTVQGGEQYF
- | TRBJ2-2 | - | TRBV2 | TGTGCCAGCCACCCGGGAAGACTGTTCAACACCGGGGAGCTGTTTTTT | CASHPGRLFNTGELFF
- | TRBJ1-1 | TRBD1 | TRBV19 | TGTGCCAGTACCCAGGGGGGCACTGAAGCTTTCTTT | CASTQGGTEAFF
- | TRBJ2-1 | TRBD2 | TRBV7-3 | TGTGCCAGCAGCTTAGTTGCAGCGGGAGGGCCGAATGAGCAGTTCTTC | CASSLVAAGGPNEQFF
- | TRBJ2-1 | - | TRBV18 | TGTGCCAGCTCACCACCGGTAGAATCCTACAATGAGCAGTTCTTC | CASSPPVESYNEQFF
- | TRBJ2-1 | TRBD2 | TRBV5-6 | TGTGCCAGCAGTTGGATGACTAGCGGGCAATACAATGAGCAGTTCTTC | CASSWMTSGQYNEQFF
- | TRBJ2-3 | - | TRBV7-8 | TGTGCCAGCGGGCTTCAGGGGCCGGAAGATACGCAGTATTTT | CASGLQGPEDTQYF
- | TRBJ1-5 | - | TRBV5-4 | TGTGCCAGCAGCTACGATGGGGGAGGTCAGCCCCAGCATTTT | CASSYDGGGQPQHF
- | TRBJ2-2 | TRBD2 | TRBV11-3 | TGTGCCAGCAGACAGACCGGGAGGGGTACCGGGGAGCTGTTTTTT | CASRQTGRGTGELFF
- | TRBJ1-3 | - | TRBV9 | TGTGCCAGCAGCGTAGCTCCTGGGGCCACAAACACCATATATTTT | CASSVAPGATNTIYF
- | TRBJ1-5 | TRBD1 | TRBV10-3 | TGTGCCATCAGTACCGGACAGGGGGGGAACCAGCCCCAGCATTTT | CAISTGQGGNQPQHF
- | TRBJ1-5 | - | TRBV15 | TGTGCCACCAGCAGAGGGGTGGGGGGTCAGCCCCAGCATTTT | CATSRGVGGQPQHF
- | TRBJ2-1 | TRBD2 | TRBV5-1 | TGCGCCAGCAGCTTGACTAGCGGGAGCTCCTACAATGAGCAGTTCTTC | CASSLTSGSSYNEQFF
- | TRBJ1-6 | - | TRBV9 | TGTGCCAGCAGCGTAGGACAGTTTAATTCACCCCTCCACTTT | CASSVGQFNSPLHF
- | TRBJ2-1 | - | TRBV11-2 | TGTGCCAGCAGCTTTATCCTCGCCTACAATGAGCAGTTCTTC | CASSFILAYNEQFF
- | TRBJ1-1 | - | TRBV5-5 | TGTGCCAGCAGCATCCATGTGAACACTGAAGCTTTCTTT | CASSIHVNTEAFF
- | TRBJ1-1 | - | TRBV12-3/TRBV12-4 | TGTGCCAGCAGTCTTGGGGCTTACACTGAAGCTTTCTTT | CASSLGAYTEAFF
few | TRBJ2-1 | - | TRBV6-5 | TGTGCCAGCAAGCGGGTCTCCTACAATGAGCAGTTCTTC | CASKRVSYNEQFF
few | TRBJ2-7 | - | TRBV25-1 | TGTGCCAGCAGTGATGAGGGAAGCTACGAGCAGTACTTC | CASSDEGSYEQYF
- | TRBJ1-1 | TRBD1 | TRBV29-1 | TGCAGCGCGAAACCGGGACAGGGAGTTTCTGGCACTGAAGCTTTCTTT | CSAKPGQGVSGTEAFF
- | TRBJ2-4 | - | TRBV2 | TGTGCCAGCAGTGAAGGACAGGCAGCCAAAAACATTCAGTACTTC | CASSEGQAAKNIQYF
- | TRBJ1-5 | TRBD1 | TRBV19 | TGTGCCAGTGTCGGTCCAGGGGGACAGCCCCAGCATTTT | CASVGPGGQPQHF
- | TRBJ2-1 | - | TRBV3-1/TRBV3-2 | TGTGCCAGCAGCCAAGATCTGTCCTATACCTACAATGAGCAGTTCTTC | CASSQDLSYTYNEQFF
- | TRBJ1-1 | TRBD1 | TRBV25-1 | TGTGCCAGCAGTGAAAGGACCGGGACAGGGGACACTGAAGCTTTCTTT | CASSERTGTGDTEAFF
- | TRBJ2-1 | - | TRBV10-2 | TGCGCCAGCAGTGAGTTGAGGCAGGGTTGGAGCGAGCAGTTCTTC | CASSELRQGWSEQFF
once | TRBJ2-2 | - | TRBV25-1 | TGTGCCAGCAGCCAGACAGAACCGAACACCGGGGAGCTGTTTTTT | CASSQTEPNTGELFF